The rows below give T cell receptor beta chains drawn from one sample of a study of T cell responses to AZD1222 COVID-19 vaccine. The assay was immunoSEQ multiplex PCR, and TCRdb's table has in-frame clones only and misses some. The table includes tens of thousands of clones, 70% to 90% detected once. This material consisted of peripheral blood, taken on day 0 of MenACWY control vaccination. These receptors all come from an adult in good health. CDR3s include the opening cysteine and the closing phenylalanine or tryptophan. The order of the fields is J gene, clone size, D gene, V gene, CDR3 DNA, CDR3 protein. D genes are given only for firm matches. Not every row has a clone size; where given, it reads once, few, many or a size class.

>TRBJ2-2|once|TRBD1|TRBV23-1
TGCGCCAGCAGACGGGACAGGGGGCGGAACGGGGAGCTGTTTTTT
CASRRDRGRNGELFF
>TRBJ1-1|-|TRBD1|TRBV19
TGTGCCAGTAGTACGGGGACAGGGTGGGTTAACACTGAAGCTTTCTTT
CASSTGTGWVNTEAFF
>TRBJ2-1|-|-|TRBV5-1
TGCGCCAGCAGCTTGGCAAGCGGGCGGAAAAATGAGCAGTTCTTC
CASSLASGRKNEQFF
>TRBJ2-1|-|TRBD1|TRBV7-2
TGTGCCAGCAGCTCCTCCAGGGGGAATGAGCAGTTCTTC
CASSSSRGNEQFF
>TRBJ1-6|-|-|TRBV28
TGTGCCAGCAGTCCGCCCCCTTATAATTCACCCCTCCACTTT
CASSPPPYNSPLHF
>TRBJ1-1|-|-|TRBV7-9
TGTGCCAGCAGTTTGTTGACAGCGGTGTACACTGAAGCTTTCTTT
CASSLLTAVYTEAFF
>TRBJ1-2|once|TRBD1|TRBV4-1
TGCGCCAGCAGCCAAGAGGCGGCAGGGGGTGGCTACACCTTC
CASSQEAAGGGYTF
>TRBJ2-6|few|-|TRBV5-1
TGCGCCAGCAGCTTGTCCTGGGGGGATTCCTCTGGGGCCAACGTCCTGACTTTC
CASSLSWGDSSGANVLTF
>TRBJ1-3|-|-|TRBV19
TGTGCCAGTAGTATAGCGGCAGGACGTGCATCTGGAAACACCATATATTTT
CASSIAAGRASGNTIYF
>TRBJ1-6|-|-|TRBV10-2
TGCGCCAGCAGTGGTGGGGGGCTATATAATTCACCCCTCCACTTT
CASSGGGLYNSPLHF
>TRBJ2-2|few|-|TRBV10-1
TGCGCCAGCACACCCGGGACAAACACCGGGGAGCTGTTTTTT
CASTPGTNTGELFF
>TRBJ2-5|-|-|TRBV7-3
TGTGCCAGCAGCTTAGTCGGGGGACAACTGGAGACCCAGTACTTC
CASSLVGGQLETQYF
>TRBJ2-2|-|TRBD1|TRBV5-1
TGCGCCAGCAGCTACGGACAGGGGGTCGGCACCGGGGAGCTGTTTTTT
CASSYGQGVGTGELFF
>TRBJ1-2|-|-|TRBV28
TGTGCCAGCAGTTTAAAGGGGGGCTACACCTTC
CASSLKGGYTF
>TRBJ1-1|few|-|TRBV27
TGCTATAGGCAGCAGTATAACACTGAAGCTTTCTTT
CYRQQYNTEAFF
>TRBJ2-7|few|-|TRBV18
TGTGCCAGCTCACCGGGAGGGGGCGAGCAGTACTTC
CASSPGGGEQYF
>TRBJ2-7|-|TRBD1|TRBV27
TGTGCCAGCAGGCGACAGGGGGCCCAATTGATTTACGAGCAGTACTTC
CASRRQGAQLIYEQYF
>TRBJ2-7|-|TRBD2|TRBV29-1
TGCAGCGTTGACGGACTAGCGGGACACGAGCAGTACTTC
CSVDGLAGHEQYF
>TRBJ2-5|once|-|TRBV28
TGTGCCAGCACCCGAGGGGGGGGAGAGACCCAGTACTTC
CASTRGGGETQYF
>TRBJ1-2|-|-|TRBV28
TGTGCCAGCAGTTTTCCCGCGGAGCCGGATGGCTACACCTTC
CASSFPAEPDGYTF
>TRBJ2-1|once|-|TRBV10-1
TGCGCCAGCAGTGCTAGCTCCTACAATGAGCAGTTCTTC
CASSASSYNEQFF
>TRBJ2-2|once|-|TRBV6-2/TRBV6-3
TGTGCCAGCAGTTACGGCAGGGTTAGCACCGGGGAGCTGTTTTTT
CASSYGRVSTGELFF
>TRBJ2-5|-|-|TRBV9
TGTGCCAGCAGCGTAGGAGTAAAGGATTCCGGGGAGACCCAGTACTTC
CASSVGVKDSGETQYF
>TRBJ2-7|-|TRBD2|TRBV4-2
TGTGCCAGCAGCCAGACCCGGACTAGCGGTCTCGAGCAGTACTTC
CASSQTRTSGLEQYF
>TRBJ1-1|-|-|TRBV24-1
TGTGCCACCAGTGATGCGGGGAACACTGAAGCTTTCTTT
CATSDAGNTEAFF
>TRBJ1-1|-|TRBD1|TRBV27
TGTGCCAGCAGTTTAGGGAACAGGGGAGTAGACGCTTTCTTT
CASSLGNRGVDAFF
>TRBJ1-4|-|-|TRBV4-1
TGCGCCAGCAGCCTTGCAACTAATGAAAAACTGTTTTTT
CASSLATNEKLFF
>TRBJ1-2|-|-|TRBV5-1
TGCGCCAGCAGCTTGGAAGACGATCGAGGTGGCTACACCTTC
CASSLEDDRGGYTF
>TRBJ2-2|-|-|TRBV3-1/TRBV3-2
TGTGCCAGCAGCCAAGATGTGGTAAGGGCCGGGGAGCTGTTTTTT
CASSQDVVRAGELFF
>TRBJ1-3|few|-|TRBV7-8
TGTGCCAGCAAATCGCGGTCGGGAAACACCATATATTTT
CASKSRSGNTIYF
>TRBJ2-7|once|-|TRBV6-5
TGTGCCAGCGGGAAAGTGGACGAGCAGTACTTC
CASGKVDEQYF
>TRBJ2-5|-|TRBD1|TRBV9
TGTGCCAGCAGCGCCCAACAGGGGCAGGTGGAGACCCAGTACTTC
CASSAQQGQVETQYF
>TRBJ2-7|-|-|TRBV4-2
TGTGCCAGCAGCCAAGATTCTGCAGGGTCGTCCTACGAGCAGTACTTC
CASSQDSAGSSYEQYF
>TRBJ2-7|-|-|TRBV12-3/TRBV12-4
TGTGCCAGCCCCCCGGCTCAAGCCTACGAGCAGTACTTC
CASPPAQAYEQYF
>TRBJ2-3|-|-|TRBV28
TGTGCCAGCAGTCCGGCGGATACGCAGTATTTT
CASSPADTQYF
>TRBJ2-7|once|-|TRBV11-3
TGTGCCAGCAGCTTAAGTGGAGGGGACTCCTACGAGCAGTACTTC
CASSLSGGDSYEQYF
>TRBJ2-2|-|TRBD2|TRBV5-6
TGTGCCAGCAGCTTGCCTGGCGGGAGGGCGAACACCGGGGAGCTGTTTTTT
CASSLPGGRANTGELFF
>TRBJ2-2|-|TRBD1|TRBV5-4
TGTGCCAGCAGCTCCCCTCCGGGACAGGGAGTTGGGGAGCTGTTTTTT
CASSSPPGQGVGELFF
>TRBJ2-3|once|-|TRBV28
TGTGCCAGCAGTTTCGCCCAGAGATCGCCGAGAACAGATACGCAGTATTTT
CASSFAQRSPRTDTQYF
>TRBJ2-7|few|-|TRBV7-9
TGTGCCAGCAGCTTGACCGGGACGGTCTCCTACGAGCAGTACTTC
CASSLTGTVSYEQYF
>TRBJ2-7|few|TRBD2|TRBV6-5
TGTGCCACACCGGGACTAGTCTATGGCGAGCAGTACTTC
CATPGLVYGEQYF
>TRBJ2-6|-|-|TRBV28
TGTGCCAGCAGTACAAACAGGCTGTCCTTCTCTGGGGCCAACGTCCTGACTTTC
CASSTNRLSFSGANVLTF
>TRBJ2-2|-|-|TRBV28
TGTGCCAGCAGTTTATTAGTCCGGAGAGGGGAGCTGTTTTTT
CASSLLVRRGELFF